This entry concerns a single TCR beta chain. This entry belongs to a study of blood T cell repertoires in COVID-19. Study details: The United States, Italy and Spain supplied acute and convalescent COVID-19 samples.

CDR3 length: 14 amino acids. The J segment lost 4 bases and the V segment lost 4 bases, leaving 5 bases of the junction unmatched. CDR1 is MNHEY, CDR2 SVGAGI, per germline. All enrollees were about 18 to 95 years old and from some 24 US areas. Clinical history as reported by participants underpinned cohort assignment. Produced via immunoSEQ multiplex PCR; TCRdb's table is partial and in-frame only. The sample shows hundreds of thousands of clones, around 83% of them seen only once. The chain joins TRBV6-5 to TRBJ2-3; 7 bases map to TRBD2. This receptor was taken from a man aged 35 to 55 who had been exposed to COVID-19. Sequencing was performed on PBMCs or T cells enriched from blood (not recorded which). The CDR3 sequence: CASSSGGSADTQYF. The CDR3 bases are TGTGCCAGCAGTTCGGGGGGTTCCGCAGATACGCAGTATTTT.